This TCR beta chain was documented in a study of blood T cells in healthy people across ages. This clonotype appeared many times. The CDR3 consists of 13 residues. The V end lost 7 bases, the J end lost 3 bases, and 12 bases lay between the germline ends. A J-beta primer mix and a sample-barcoded 5' primer were used in a second PCR of about 7 to 12 cycles. Using its own MiXCR run on the 5' RACE reads, TCRdb lists one record per CDR3 protein. This sample has approximately 730,000 distinct CDR3 sequences, with roughly 50% found just once. V is TRBV12-3 or TRBV12-4 and J is TRBJ1-2; TRBD1 might be the D (6 bases). Sequences were obtained from blood. The TCR sequence derives from an elderly man in good health. In DNA form, the CDR3 reads TGTGCCAGCAAAATCACAGGGTACTATGGCTACACCTTC. It specifies CASKITGYYGYTF.